The 26 T cell receptor beta chains presented below share a single source sample, sequenced in a study of T cells after yellow fever vaccination. One entry per CDR3 protein results from TCRdb running MiXCR on the 5' RACE reads. Of 450,000 to 550,000 distinct CDR3 sequences in the sample, less than 25% were seen once. This material consisted of PBMCs, taken roughly 20 days after the first yellow fever vaccination. All receptors come from a young man who received the YFV17D yellow fever vaccine.

About this clonotype itself: Given a much more abundant clone one base away, this may be a read error. This chain connects TRBV6-6 to TRBJ2-1; D is uncertain. The V gene lost 6 bases and the J gene lost 11 bases, with 11 bases spanning the gap. Looked up from germline, CDR1 is MNHNY and CDR2 is SVGAGI (reference sequence). There are 11 residues in the CDR3. The CDR3 spells CASRYKAQQFF. Here the CDR3 DNA reads TGTGCCAGCAGGTACAAGGCCCAGCAGTTCTTC.

The chain links TRBV6-2 or TRBV6-3 to TRBJ2-3; D is tentatively TRBD1 or TRBD2 (5 bases each). V lost 10 bases, J lost 4 bases, and 15 bases lay in between. This CDR3 comprises 13 residues. Germline CDR1 reads MNHEY; CDR2 reads SVGEGT. The CDR3 loop is CATEKVGADTQYF. The CDR3 DNA reads TGTGCCACCGAGAAAGTGGGGGCAGATACGCAGTATTTT.

This clonotype has just a few counts. The chain combines TRBV6-5 with TRBJ2-7; maybe TRBD2 (5 bases). The V and J ends lost 0 bases and 2 bases respectively, with 8 bases between them. Germline CDR1 reads MNHEY; CDR2 reads SVGAGI. CDR3 size: 14 residues. The DNA for the CDR3 is TGTGCCAGCAGTTACTCGATCGGGACCTACGAGCAGTACGTC. Its translation: CASSYSIGTYEQYV.

The gene calls are TRBV29-1 and TRBJ2-2; D possibly corresponds to TRBD2 (7 bases). Germline CDR1 reads SQVTM; CDR2 reads ANQGSEA. V lost 3 bases to trimming and J lost 3 bases, with 11 bases between them. The CDR3 covers 14 residues. CDR3 coding DNA: TGCAGCGTTGAGGCGGGGGCGGACACCGGGGAGCTGTTTTTT. Translating gives CSVEAGADTGELFF.

This clonotype was picked up one time. The chain links TRBV6-1 to TRBJ2-7; the D is unclear. The V gene lost 2 bases and the J gene lost 6 bases, with 11 bases spanning the gap. The CDR3 is 13 amino acids. In germline, CDR1 is MNHNS, CDR2 SASEGT. This CDR3 is CASSELTPPEQYV. In DNA form, the CDR3 reads TGTGCCAGCAGTGAACTTACCCCACCCGAGCAGTACGTC.

This clonotype was observed a few times. The chain is built from TRBV20-1 and TRBJ2-3; tentative D call: TRBD1 (6 bases). This CDR3 is 17 amino acids long. Germline V gene lookup returns CDR1 DFQATT and CDR2 SNEGSKA (reference sequence). Trimming stripped 6 bases from V and 6 bases from J, with 28 bases between. Here the CDR3 DNA reads TGCAGTGCCACAACGCCGCTGACAGGACCCTTAGGGGATACGCAGTATTTT. Its translation is CSATTPLTGPLGDTQYF.

This chain uses TRBV10-1 with TRBJ2-7; D possibly corresponds to TRBD1 (5 bases). This CDR3 spans 14 amino acids. The V end was cut by 2 bases, the J end by 5 bases, with 13 bases between. The V gene's germline CDR1 is WNHNN and CDR2 SYGVQD (reference sequence). The CDR3 DNA reads as TGCGCCAGCAGTGAGGTTCCAGGGATGGACGAGCAGTACTTC. This sequence encodes CASSEVPGMDEQYF.

The chain is built from TRBV7-2 and TRBJ2-1; TRBD1 matches at 7 bases. This CDR3 has 13 residues. Unmatched junction bases numbered 5, after V lost 7 bases and J lost 5 bases. Germline CDR1 SGHTA, CDR2 FQGNSA. CDR3 region: CASTPDRNNEQFF. CDR3 sequence (DNA): TGTGCCAGCACCCCGGACAGGAACAATGAGCAGTTCTTC.

The rearrangement uses TRBV7-2 and TRBJ1-4; no clear D. V lost 0 bases and J lost 8, with 13 bases in between. CDR1 and CDR2 (germline): SGHTA, FQGNSA. CDR3 size: 15 residues. CDR3 loop: CASSLALRVGEKLFF. The CDR3 DNA reads as TGTGCCAGCAGCTTAGCGCTGAGGGTAGGGGAAAAACTGTTTTTT.

This clonotype has a count of ten or more. The V call is TRBV4-3, the J call TRBJ2-2; 8 positions match TRBD1. The CDR3 contains 16 residues. Germline CDR1 and CDR2: LGHNA and YSLEER. Trimming at V came to 1 base and at J to 1 base, leaving 2 bases not matched to a gene. CDR3 sequence (DNA): TGCGCCAGCAGCCAAGGGACAGGGCGGAACACCGGGGAGCTGTTTTTT. Translating gives CASSQGTGRNTGELFF.

The chain combines TRBV7-2 with TRBJ1-4, with D tentatively TRBD1 (6 bases). The length of the CDR3 is 15 residues. In germline, CDR1 is SGHTA, CDR2 FQGNSA. Trimming removed 8 bases at V and 3 bases at J, with 16 bases between. CDR3 region: CASRLLDSPNEKLFF. CDR3 nucleotide sequence: TGTGCCAGCCGCCTCCTGGACAGCCCTAATGAAAAACTGTTTTTT.

Many counts were recorded for this clonotype. CDR3 sequence reads: CASSQEGYAKNIQYF. The CDR3 nucleotides read TGCGCCAGCAGCCAAGAGGGCTACGCCAAAAACATTCAGTACTTC. V gene TRBV4-3 combines with J gene TRBJ2-4; D is unclear. V lost 0 bases to trimming and J lost 1 base, with 7 bases between them. This CDR3 spans 15 amino acids. CDR1 and CDR2 (germline): LGHNA, YSLEER.

The rearrangement joins TRBV7-2 to TRBJ1-5; 7 nucleotides align to TRBD1. Germline V gene lookup returns CDR1 SGHTA and CDR2 FQGNSA. The CDR3 is 16 amino acids. The V segment lost 2 bases and the J segment 6 bases; nucleotides outside the gene matches: 10. CDR3 in amino acids: CASSLLVGSGGQPQHF. The DNA for the CDR3 is TGTGCCAGCAGCTTACTGGTCGGGTCAGGGGGTCAGCCCCAGCATTTT.

This clonotype has only a few counts. CDR3 coding DNA: TGCGCCAGCAGCTTGGCCCTCGGGGGACATTCACCCCTCCACTTT. Residues: CASSLALGGHSPLHF. This chain connects TRBV5-1 to TRBJ1-6; perhaps TRBD1 as D (5 bases). Trimming cost V 0 bases and J 8 bases, with 12 bases left between them. This CDR3 contains 15 residues. The germline gives CDR1 SGHRS, CDR2 YFSETQ.

This clonotype occurred a few times. The chain recombines TRBV6-2 or TRBV6-3 with TRBJ2-1, with unresolved D. CDR3 length: 14 amino acids. Germline CDR1 MNHEY, CDR2 SVGEGT. The V end was cut by 3 bases, the J end by 5 bases, with 11 bases between. The CDR3 is CASSYVRQDNEQFF. The CDR3 coding sequence is TGTGCCAGCAGTTATGTGCGGCAGGACAATGAGCAGTTCTTC.

The chain combines TRBV7-2 with TRBJ1-2, with D unresolved. CDR1 and CDR2 (germline): SGHTA, FQGNSA. The V gene lost 8 bases and the J gene lost 5 bases, with 18 bases spanning the gap. The CDR3 consists of 14 residues. The CDR3 protein is CASSVGSHLYGYTF. CDR3 in DNA: TGTGCCAGCTCGGTCGGGTCCCACCTATATGGCTACACCTTC.

The J gene is TRBJ2-2, the V gene TRBV30, with D possibly being TRBD1 (6 bases). Trimming took off 3 bases at V and 5 bases at J, with 16 bases between the two ends. The V gene's germline CDR1 is GTSNPN and CDR2 SVGIG (reference sequence). The CDR3 extends over 15 amino acids. DNA for the CDR3: TGTGCCTGGAGAATTGCTTGGGGGCGGACCGGGGAGCTGTTTTTT. Translating it yields CAWRIAWGRTGELFF.

This chain uses TRBV15 with TRBJ2-3; TRBD2 matches 9 bases. The germline gives CDR1 LNHNV, CDR2 YYDKDF (reference sequence). V lost 11 bases and J lost 2; bases outside the gene matches: 8. The CDR3 consists of 14 residues. The CDR3 DNA follows: TGTGCCTCAAGGGCTAGCGGGGTCACAGATACGCAGTATTTT. The encoded protein is CASRASGVTDTQYF.

The rearrangement uses TRBV20-1 and TRBJ2-3; 10 bases are shared with TRBD2. Trimming cost V 6 bases and J 0 bases; bases outside gene matches: 6. The CDR3 covers 15 residues. Germline V gives CDR1 DFQATT, CDR2 SNEGSKA (reference sequence). CDR3 DNA sequence: TGCAGTGCCCAGCGGGGGGGGCCAAGCACAGATACGCAGTATTTT. Translation gives CSAQRGGPSTDTQYF.

This clonotype was counted many times. This chain links TRBV12-3 or TRBV12-4 with TRBJ1-1; D gene unclear. CDR3 length equals 13 residues. The germline V and J ends were trimmed by 6 bases and 3 bases, with 11 bases remaining between them. The CDR3 protein is CASSPAGDTEAFF. The DNA for the CDR3 is TGTGCCAGCAGCCCCGCAGGCGACACTGAAGCTTTCTTT.

This clonotype was seen more than once but under ten times. This chain joins TRBV24-1 and TRBJ2-5; D unclear. The CDR3 covers 14 residues. The ends were cut back, 4 bases at V and 5 bases at J, with 13 bases in the middle. Germline V gene lookup returns CDR1 KGHDR and CDR2 SFDVKD. CDR3 sequence: CATSEPTRAETQYF. CDR3 nucleotides: TGTGCCACCAGTGAACCTACCCGGGCGGAGACCCAGTACTTC.

This clonotype is a singleton in its sample. The CDR3 region has the DNA TGCAGTGCTCTACATCCCCCGGGAGAGACCCAGTACTTC. Encoded protein: CSALHPPGETQYF. V gene TRBV20-1 combines with J gene TRBJ2-5; D ambiguous. V shed 5 bases and J shed 4 bases, with 14 bases lying between them. The V gene's germline CDR1 is DFQATT and CDR2 SNEGSKA (reference sequence). CDR3 length equals 13 residues.

This clonotype came up a few times. This CDR3 is CAISDRPWDRSSYEQYV. The DNA for the CDR3 is TGTGCCATCAGTGACAGGCCCTGGGACAGGAGCTCCTACGAGCAGTACGTC. V usage is TRBV10-3 and J usage is TRBJ2-7, with 8 positions matching TRBD1. Germline CDR1 ENHRY, CDR2 SYGVKD. The CDR3 covers 17 residues. The V segment lost 3 bases and the J segment 0 bases; nucleotides outside the gene matches: 10.

This sequence joins TRBV7-9 and TRBJ2-5, with 7 bases identical to TRBD1. Germline assignment: CDR1 SEHNR and CDR2 FQNEAQ (reference sequence). This CDR3 contains 15 residues. The V gene end was trimmed by 1 base and the J gene end by 3 bases; junction bases not matched to a gene: 5. The CDR3 loop is CASSLELGQKETQYF. In DNA, the CDR3 is TGTGCCAGCAGCTTAGAATTGGGACAGAAAGAGACCCAGTACTTC.

CDR3 region: CASSAGWGTGELFF. The CDR3 DNA reads as TGTGCCAGCAGTGCCGGTTGGGGCACCGGGGAGCTGTTTTTT. The chain is built from TRBV27 and TRBJ2-2; D uncertain. V was pared by 5 bases and J by 4 bases, with 11 bases between. CDR1 is MNHEY, CDR2 SMNVEV, per germline (reference sequence). This CDR3 is built from 14 residues.

V usage is TRBV11-1 and J usage is TRBJ2-2; 10 nucleotides align to TRBD2. CDR3 length: 18 residues. After removal of 5 bases from V and 4 bases from J, the junction contained 13 bases not matched to a gene. Germline V gene sequence: CDR1 SGHAT, CDR2 FQDESV (reference sequence). The CDR3: CASSPDLSGGAATGELFF. CDR3 in DNA: TGTGCCAGCAGCCCGGACTTAAGCGGGGGGGCCGCCACCGGGGAGCTGTTTTTT.